The T cell receptor (beta chain) described here comes from a study of T cell repertoires in cytomegalovirus infection (dated by TCRdb to 2018 to 2020). With respect to the entire study: Because public TCR beta signatures pointed to carriage of CMV infection together with the matching HLA type, the HLA type of each donor mattered for the analysis. The paper's findings and limits, for the study overall: Cumulative frequency of public TCR beta family members discriminated carriers of CMV infection plus the relevant HLA type in this cohort and an independent approximately 370-donor cohort. The ex vivo response was dominated by HLA-C-restricted CMV-specific TCR beta clonotypes, which also provided the single most frequent clonotype in two of eight donors.

Reads for this sample came from an Illumina HiSeq 1500. The raw public reads went through TCRdb reprocessing: fastp at Q25, MiXCR clone calling, in-frame beta chains kept. Every entry covers one CDR3 protein and lists the most common genes and DNA from its rows. Counted in this sample were under 300,000 distinct CDR3 sequences; about 18% of them appeared once. The ten most abundant clones make up 40% to 55% of the sample. Taken from the germline V gene, the CDR1 and CDR2 loops are MDHEN and SYDVKM. The CDR3 covers 15 residues, taking in both the cysteine and the phenylalanine. The read is trimmed to its CDR3 DNA, 45 bases read in frame from base 1. The junction shows trimming of 8 bases on V and 1 base on J, plus 18 bases between the germline ends. This clonotype was seen many times. The specificity of this receptor is unknown. No base quality information exists; no much larger clone differs at one position.

The sequence was collected from a human donor in good health (CMV status not recorded). Some clones in this sample may be carry-over from other donors' samples. Recombination joined TRBV28 with TRBJ2-7, and possibly TRBD2, on 5 matching bases. The sample comprised CD8+ T cells from PBMCs. The CDR3 region reads CASAEEGRGSYEQYF. The sequenced DNA is TGTGCCAGCGCGGAGGAAGGGCGAGGATCCTACGAGCAGTACTTC.